One sample yielded the 27 T cell receptor beta chains listed below, sequenced in a study of cytomegalovirus exposure and HLA in healthy donors. The PCR used 60 Vbeta and 13 Jbeta primers. Using immunoSEQ multiplex PCR, the repertoire was profiled, and TCRdb retains in-frame clones only, with some absent. Of approximately 220,000 clones in the sample, approximately 80% are singletons; the top ten hold 0.2% to 0.25%. The sample consisted of PBMCs. The receptors were sampled from a girl under 10 years old in good health and CMV-seronegative.

The chain uses TRBV25-1 and TRBJ2-7; 10 bases fit TRBD1. Germline CDR1 is MGHDK and CDR2 is SYGVNS. Germline trimming cut 4 bases from V and 2 bases from J; bases unmatched to any gene: 5. This CDR3 contains 15 residues. Here the CDR3 reads CASSASGTGAYEQYF. The CDR3 DNA follows: TGTGCCAGCAGTGCCTCCGGGACAGGGGCCTACGAGCAGTACTTC.

This clone was found a few times. The chain uses TRBV15 and TRBJ2-3; 9 bases align to TRBD2. After removal of 1 base from V and 1 base from J, the junction contained 3 bases not matched to a gene. Germline V CDR1 and CDR2: LNHNV, YYDKDF (reference sequence). There are 16 residues in the CDR3. The CDR3 DNA sequence: TGTGCCACCAGCAGAGGGGGCGGGGGGGGCACAGATACGCAGTATTTT. Translated: CATSRGGGGGTDTQYF.

The V call is TRBV15, the J call TRBJ1-1; D call uncertain. CDR1 is LNHNV and CDR2 is YYDKDF in the germline V gene (reference sequence). V lost 0 bases to trimming and J lost 2 bases, with 13 bases between them. The CDR3 has 16 residues. The CDR3 reads CATSRDFLRGNTEAFF. CDR3 DNA: TGTGCCACCAGCAGAGATTTTTTACGGGGAAACACTGAAGCTTTCTTT.

The rearrangement links TRBV10-3 to TRBJ2-5; possible D gene TRBD1, 6 bases. This CDR3 has 14 amino acids. CDR1 and CDR2 (germline): ENHRY, SYGVKD. Trimming cost V 6 bases and J 2 bases, with 13 bases left between them. The CDR3 loop reads CAISHARGQETQYF. The CDR3 DNA sequence: TGTGCCATCAGCCATGCTAGGGGGCAAGAGACCCAGTACTTC.

This clone was found a few times. J is TRBJ2-1 and V is TRBV25-1; D unclear. Germline lookup yields CDR1 MGHDK and CDR2 SYGVNS. The CDR3 is 14 residues long. Trimming stripped 3 bases from V and 3 bases from J, with 9 bases between. CDR3 bases: TGTGCCAGCAGTGATGGTTCTAGCTACAATGAGCAGTTCTTC. Translation gives CASSDGSSYNEQFF.

The rearrangement links TRBV10-2 to TRBJ2-7, with D perhaps matching TRBD1 (6 bases). V shed 2 bases and J shed 2 bases, with 10 bases lying between them. Germline V CDR1 and CDR2: WSHSY, SAAADI. This CDR3 has 14 amino acids. The CDR3 nucleotides read TGCGCCAGCAGTGAGCGGACAGCTACCTACGAGCAGTACTTC. Encoded protein: CASSERTATYEQYF.

The CDR3 is CASSPGTTYEQYF. CDR3 DNA: TGTGCCAGCAGCCCCGGGACAACCTACGAGCAGTACTTC. The chain couples TRBV9 to TRBJ2-7; TRBD1 is a possible D gene (6 bases). The CDR3 runs 13 residues. V was cut by 4 bases and J by 2 bases, with 10 bases left in between. Germline CDR1 is SGDLS and CDR2 is YYNGEE.

This sequence joins TRBV6-6 and TRBJ1-1; D is ambiguous. From germline, CDR1 is MNHNY and CDR2 SVGAGI (reference sequence). The CDR3 consists of 13 residues. V lost 7 bases, J lost 0 bases, and 9 bases lay in between. For the CDR3, the DNA is TGTGCCAGCAAACTCGTGGTGAACACTGAAGCTTTCTTT. Protein sequence: CASKLVVNTEAFF.

The V call is TRBV6-1, the J call TRBJ2-1, with 8 nucleotides matching TRBD2. The V gene end was trimmed by 2 bases and the J gene end by 2 bases; junction bases not matched to a gene: 8. CDR3 length equals 17 residues. Germline V lookup: CDR1 MNHNS, CDR2 SASEGT. CDR3 loop: CASSEQSSGGPYNEQFF. Written as DNA, the CDR3 is TGTGCCAGCAGTGAACAGTCCAGCGGGGGTCCCTACAATGAGCAGTTCTTC.

The CDR3 loop is CASSYAGGKVADGYTF. CDR3 DNA sequence: TGTGCCAGCAGTTACGCAGGGGGGAAGGTTGCGGATGGCTACACCTTC. The chain joins TRBV6-5 to TRBJ1-2; 7 bases map to TRBD1. After removal of 2 bases from V and 6 bases from J, the junction contained 12 bases not matched to a gene. The germline gives CDR1 MNHEY, CDR2 SVGAGI. CDR3 size: 16 residues.

The rearrangement joins TRBV4-1 to TRBJ1-1; TRBD1 agrees at 8 bases. Trimming at V came to 0 bases and at J to 6 bases, leaving 3 bases not matched to a gene. CDR3 length: 14 amino acids. CDR1 and CDR2 from the germline V gene are MGHRA and YSYEKL. In DNA, the CDR3 is TGCGCCAGCAGCCAAGAATCGGACAGGGCTGAAGCTTTCTTT. Translation gives CASSQESDRAEAFF.

The J gene is TRBJ2-1, the V gene TRBV9; 9 bases line up with TRBD2. Germline lookup yields CDR1 SGDLS and CDR2 YYNGEE. V shed 3 bases and J 6 bases; nucleotides not matched to a gene: 7. CDR3 length: 15 residues. The CDR3, as DNA: TGTGCCAGCAGCGGGACGGGACTAGCAACCAATGAGCAGTTCTTC. Translating gives CASSGTGLATNEQFF.

V is TRBV19 and J is TRBJ1-4; the D gene is possibly TRBD1 (5 bases). The CDR3 contains 16 residues. The V gene lost 2 bases and the J gene lost 2 bases, with 12 bases spanning the gap. CDR1 is LNHDA and CDR2 is SQIVND in the germline V gene (reference sequence). The chain's CDR3 is CASSIMGPLTNEKLFF. The CDR3 bases are TGTGCCAGTAGTATAATGGGGCCTTTGACTAATGAAAAACTGTTTTTT.

This sequence joins TRBV6-5 and TRBJ1-2; D may be TRBD1 (5 bases). The CDR3 contains 13 residues. Germline V gives CDR1 MNHEY, CDR2 SVGAGI. Trimming took 11 bases from V and 8 from J, leaving 21 bases between them. This chain's CDR3 is CAVHQGALDGYTF. CDR3 in DNA: TGTGCCGTCCACCAAGGGGCATTGGACGGCTACACCTTC.

The rearrangement joins TRBV6-1 to TRBJ1-1; D is unclear. Germline V gene sequence: CDR1 MNHNS, CDR2 SASEGT. V was pared by 4 bases and J by 1 base, with 22 bases between. The CDR3 runs 18 residues. In DNA form, the CDR3 reads TGTGCCAGCAGTGGACCGAGCCGAGGGCTTCGGGCGAACACTGAAGCTTTCTTT. Translation gives CASSGPSRGLRANTEAFF.

V and J are TRBV21-1 and TRBJ1-6. TRBV21-1 is shown as a pseudogene. CDR3 length: 18 residues. This CDR3 is CASSRGTKCTLLYSPLHF. The CDR3 DNA sequence: TGTGCCAGCAGCAGGGGGACTAAATGCACCCTCCTTTATTCACCCCTCCACTTT.

This chain connects TRBV6-1 to TRBJ1-3, with 9 bases matching TRBD1. The germline gives CDR1 MNHNS, CDR2 SASEGT. V was clipped by 5 bases and J by 3 bases; unmatched bases: 5. The CDR3 extends over 15 amino acids. The CDR3 DNA is TGTGCCAGCAGTAACAGGGGGCCAAGTGGAAACACCATATATTTT. Protein sequence: CASSNRGPSGNTIYF.

The gene calls are TRBV19 and TRBJ2-1; TRBD2 agrees at 10 bases. Per the germline V gene, CDR1 is LNHDA and CDR2 is SQIVND (reference sequence). There are 15 residues in the CDR3. After removal of 3 bases from V and 5 bases from J, the junction contained 4 bases not matched to a gene. The CDR3 bases are TGTGCCAGTAGTATCCTAGCGGGAGCTGACAATGAGCAGTTCTTC. It codes for CASSILAGADNEQFF.

This clone appeared once. CDR3: CASSQDRWAGRSGNTIYF. The DNA of the CDR3 is TGCGCCAGCAGCCAAGATCGGTGGGCCGGCCGCTCTGGAAACACCATATATTTT. V gene TRBV4-1 combines with J gene TRBJ1-3, with no clear D. V was trimmed by 0 bases and J by 0 bases, leaving 15 bases between them. In germline, CDR1 is MGHRA, CDR2 YSYEKL. The CDR3 length is 18 residues.

The chain combines TRBV13 with TRBJ1-1, with no clear D. Trimming cost V 8 bases and J 3 bases, with 10 bases left between them. CDR1 is PRHDT and CDR2 is FYEKMQ in the germline V gene (reference sequence). The CDR3 runs 12 residues. The CDR3: CASRLEHTEAFF. The CDR3 DNA reads TGTGCCAGCCGTCTCGAGCACACTGAAGCTTTCTTT.

The chain uses TRBV4-1 and TRBJ2-3; 7 nucleotides agree with TRBD2. The CDR3 is 14 residues long. CDR1 and CDR2 from the germline V gene are MGHRA and YSYEKL. V dropped 3 bases and J dropped 2; count of bases not matched to a gene: 2. The CDR3 bases are TGCGCCAGCAGCCAGAGCGGGGCCACAGATACGCAGTATTTT. It translates to CASSQSGATDTQYF.

V and J are TRBV5-6 and TRBJ2-7, with a tentative D call TRBD2 (7 bases). Germline lookup yields CDR1 SGHDT and CDR2 YYEEEE. V gave up 7 bases and J gave up 3 bases, with 17 bases separating them. This CDR3 is built from 14 residues. This CDR3 is CASLAGGLSYEQYF. CDR3 nucleotides: TGTGCCAGCCTCGCCGGGGGGCTCAGCTACGAGCAGTACTTC. The full variable domain, rest sourced from reference TRBV5-6 and TRBJ2-7, is DAGVTQSPTHLIKTRGQQVTLRCSPKSGHDTVSWYQQALGQGPQFIFQYYEEEERQRGNFPDRFSGHQFPNYSSELNVNALLLGDSALYLCASLAGGLSYEQYFGPGTRLTVT.

The chain joins TRBV11-2 to TRBJ2-7; possible D gene TRBD2, 5 bases. The germline V gene has CDR1 SGHAT and CDR2 FQNNGV. The CDR3 is 17 residues long. Trimming took off 2 bases at V and 3 bases at J, with 20 bases between the two ends. CDR3 region: CASSLTSRGADVYEQYF. DNA for the CDR3: TGTGCCAGCAGCTTAACGTCACGGGGAGCGGACGTCTACGAGCAGTACTTC. Filled out from reference TRBV11-2 and TRBJ2-7, the complete variable domain reads EAGVAQSPRYKIIEKRQSVAFWCNPISGHATLYWYQQILGQGPKLLIQFQNNGVVDDSQLPKDRFSAERLKGVDSTLKIQPAKLEDSAVYLCASSLTSRGADVYEQYFGPGTRLTVT.

The chain links TRBV13 to TRBJ2-5; D might be TRBD1 (6 bases). This CDR3 spans 19 amino acids. Trimming left V 4 bases short and J 4 bases short, with 28 bases between. From germline, CDR1 is PRHDT and CDR2 FYEKMQ (reference sequence). The CDR3 sequence is CASSSLLTGTLLDRETQYF. The CDR3 region has the DNA TGTGCCAGCAGCTCCTTATTAACAGGGACCCTACTAGATCGAGAGACCCAGTACTTC.

The V gene is TRBV5-5, the J gene TRBJ1-5; weak D call: TRBD1 (6 bases). Germline CDR1 is SGHKS and CDR2 is YYEKEE (reference sequence). Trimming removed 4 bases from V and 6 bases from J, with 11 bases in between. CDR3 length: 13 residues. CDR3 DNA: TGTGCCAGCAGCGCGCTACAGGGTCAGCCCCAGCATTTT. Translation: CASSALQGQPQHF. Full variable domain (remainder filled in from reference TRBV5-5 and TRBJ1-5): DAGVTQSPTHLIKTRGQQVTLRCSPISGHKSVSWYQQVLGQGPQFIFQYYEKEERGRGNFPDRFSARQFPNYSSELNVNALLLGDSALYLCASSALQGQPQHFGDGTRLSIL.

The V call is TRBV2, the J call TRBJ1-5; 8 nucleotides line up with TRBD1. CDR3 length equals 17 residues. CDR1 and CDR2 from the germline V gene are SNHLY and FYNNEI. The J segment lost 2 bases and the V segment lost 6 bases, leaving 12 bases of the junction unmatched. CDR3: CASRTDRAMWGNQPQHF. DNA of the CDR3: TGTGCCAGCAGGACGGACAGGGCCATGTGGGGCAATCAGCCCCAGCATTTT.

In this sample, this clone turned up a few times. V and J are TRBV19 and TRBJ2-3; TRBD2 agrees at 9 bases. The V and J ends lost 6 bases and 0 bases, in that order; junction bases with no gene match: 4. Germline V CDR1 and CDR2: LNHDA, SQIVND (reference sequence). The CDR3 covers 15 residues. The CDR3 is CASRLAGSSTDTQYF. CDR3 DNA: TGTGCCAGTAGACTAGCGGGTTCTAGCACAGATACGCAGTATTTT.